These 17 T cell receptor beta chains were all obtained from the same sample, sequenced in a study of CD8 T cells in ankylosing spondylitis. TCRdb itself ran the 5' RACE reads through MiXCR, one entry per CDR3 protein. Of 200,000 to 250,000 distinct CDR3 sequences listed, around 24% are singletons. Input material: blood, either unsorted or a sorted T cell fraction (not recorded which). All receptors derive from a male donor with ankylosing spondylitis or in good health (not recorded which).

The table lists this clonotype with a few counts. This chain links TRBV5-1 with TRBJ2-5; TRBD1 matches 11 bases. Germline V gene data show CDR1 as SGHRS and CDR2 as YFSETQ. The CDR3 extends over 17 amino acids. With 1 base clipped from V and 3 bases from J, the junction kept 8 bases outside the gene matches. Here the CDR3 DNA reads TGCGCCAGCAGCTTGTCGGGACAGGGGGACTACGAAGAGACCCAGTACTTC. Amino acids: CASSLSGQGDYEETQYF.

This clonotype showed up just once. Germline and junction disagree at one end, which may indicate a read error. V gene TRBV20-1 combines with J gene TRBJ2-1; TRBD2 matches at 12 bases. The germline V gene encodes CDR1 DFQATT and CDR2 SNEGSKA (reference sequence). The CDR3 loop spans 17 amino acids. The CDR3 region has the DNA TGCTGTGCTAGAGATTTGACTAGCGGGAGTTGGGTCGATGAGCAGTTCTTC. This sequence encodes CCARDLTSGSWVDEQFF.

This clonotype appeared a few times. The chain is built from TRBV7-2 and TRBJ2-5; the D gene is possibly TRBD2 (5 bases). The CDR3 extends over 16 amino acids. The germline CDR1 and CDR2 sequences are SGHTA and FQGNSA. V was shortened by 3 bases and J by 5 bases, with 19 bases between the two germline ends. This CDR3 is CASSFQGLLDLETQYF. CDR3 nucleotides: TGTGCCAGCAGCTTTCAAGGCCTACTAGATTTGGAGACCCAGTACTTC.

This rearrangement joins TRBV12-3 or TRBV12-4 to TRBJ1-3; D not certain. The CDR3 spans 14 residues. With 8 bases removed from V and 0 bases from J, the gap between germline ends came to 11 bases. The chain's CDR3 is CASHPRFSGNTIYF. In DNA, the CDR3 is TGTGCCAGCCACCCCAGGTTCTCTGGAAACACCATATATTTT.

The CDR3 region is CSVASPLANEQFF. The DNA for the CDR3 is TGCAGTGTGGCTAGCCCTCTTGCCAATGAGCAGTTCTTC. V usage is TRBV20-1 and J usage is TRBJ2-1; D perhaps matches TRBD2 (5 bases). V shed 7 bases and J shed 6 bases, with 16 bases lying between them. Germline assignment: CDR1 DFQATT and CDR2 SNEGSKA (reference sequence). This CDR3 is 13 amino acids long.

This clonotype occurred a few times. The chain joins TRBV20-1 to TRBJ1-1; tentatively, D is TRBD1 (5 bases). Looked up from germline, CDR1 is DFQATT and CDR2 is SNEGSKA (reference sequence). The CDR3 length is 14 residues. V shed 5 bases and J shed 1 base, with 14 bases lying between them. CDR3 bases: TGCAGTGCTGGGCCGGGACTGCGGAACACTGAAGCTTTCTTT. Translating gives CSAGPGLRNTEAFF.

This clonotype was recorded only once. The CDR3: CAIRGTSGPKYNEQFF. Here the CDR3 DNA reads TGTGCCATCAGGGGGACTAGCGGGCCGAAATACAATGAGCAGTTCTTC. The chain joins TRBV10-3 to TRBJ2-1; 12 bases map to TRBD2. The V and J ends lost 6 bases and 4 bases, in that order; junction bases with no gene match: 7. The germline gives CDR1 ENHRY, CDR2 SYGVKD. The CDR3 runs to 16 residues.

The chain combines TRBV4-2 with TRBJ2-1; 8 bases agree with TRBD2. The junction had 16 bases not matched to a gene; V was cut back by 4 bases and J by 8 bases. The CDR3 has 17 residues. Germline loops: CDR1 LGHNA, CDR2 YNFKEQ. CDR3 in DNA: TGTGCCAGCAGCCGACACCCAGGAGCGGGAGAGGGCGATGAGCAGTTCTTC. Its translation is CASSRHPGAGEGDEQFF.

The chain carries TRBV20-1 and TRBJ1-5; D is unclear. V was shortened by 0 bases and J by 6 bases, with 15 bases between the two germline ends. Germline values: CDR1 DFQATT, CDR2 SNEGSKA (reference sequence). The CDR3 has 15 residues. The CDR3 loop is CSARDRRRSGQPQHF. The CDR3 region has the DNA TGCAGTGCTAGAGATCGGCGCAGGTCGGGTCAGCCCCAGCATTTT.

This clonotype has at least ten counts. This rearrangement joins TRBV12-3 or TRBV12-4 to TRBJ2-5; possibly TRBD1 or TRBD2 for D (5 bases each). This CDR3 comprises 16 residues. Deletions cut 6 bases from V and 0 bases from J, with 17 bases between. CDR3 DNA: TGTGCCAGCAGCCCGGGACCCTTGGAGTACCAAGAGACCCAGTACTTC. This gives the protein CASSPGPLEYQETQYF.

This clonotype was recorded at least ten times. Here the CDR3 reads CASTAYNRDEQYF. CDR3 DNA: TGTGCCAGCACCGCGTACAACAGGGACGAGCAGTACTTC. The chain combines TRBV28 with TRBJ2-7, with a tentative D call TRBD1 (6 bases). Trimming stripped 7 bases from V and 5 bases from J, with 15 bases between. The CDR3 contains 13 residues. From germline, CDR1 is MDHEN and CDR2 SYDVKM.

This clonotype has only a few counts. The rearrangement uses TRBV20-1 and TRBJ2-1, with a tentative D call TRBD2 (7 bases). V lost 6 bases to trimming and J lost 6 bases, with 18 bases between them. From germline, CDR1 is DFQATT and CDR2 SNEGSKA (reference sequence). CDR3 size: 14 residues. The CDR3 protein is CSAPRRGASNEQFF. DNA for the CDR3: TGCAGTGCCCCAAGACGGGGGGCAAGCAATGAGCAGTTCTTC.

As DNA, the CDR3 is TGTGCCAGCAGCTTAGTAGCGGGACAGAATGAGCAGTTCTTC. Protein product: CASSLVAGQNEQFF. The J gene is TRBJ2-1, the V gene TRBV7-2, with TRBD2 as a possible D gene (8 bases). The V gene lost 1 base and the J gene lost 7 bases, with 11 bases spanning the gap. The CDR3 covers 14 residues. In germline, CDR1 is SGHTA, CDR2 FQGNSA. Full variable domain (outside the CDR3, taken from reference TRBV7-2 and TRBJ2-1): GAGVSQSPSNKVTEKGKDVELRCDPISGHTALYWYRQSLGQGLEFLIYFQGNSAPDKSGLPSDRFSAERTGGSVSTLTIQRTQQEDSAVYLCASSLVAGQNEQFFGPGTRLTVL.

This clonotype was seen repeatedly, ten times or more. J is TRBJ2-3 and V is TRBV9; D call uncertain. The V end was cut by 0 bases, the J end by 2 bases, with 7 bases between. The CDR3 runs to 14 residues. The V gene's germline CDR1 is SGDLS and CDR2 YYNGEE. The CDR3 reads CASSVVPTTDTQYF. The CDR3 nucleotides are TGTGCCAGCAGCGTAGTGCCTACCACAGATACGCAGTATTTT.

Only one count was recorded for this clonotype. The chain has TRBV9 and TRBJ2-7; 8 bases are shared with TRBD1. CDR1 is SGDLS and CDR2 is YYNGEE in the germline V gene. The length of the CDR3 is 14 residues. V lost 3 bases, J lost 3 bases, and 5 bases stayed unmatched. The CDR3 DNA follows: TGTGCCAGCAGCGCCGACAGGGGCAACTACGAGCAGTACTTC. It specifies CASSADRGNYEQYF.

This clonotype was counted ten times or more. The chain combines TRBV10-3 with TRBJ1-4, with 8 positions matching TRBD1. V shed 5 bases, J shed 5 bases, and the junction held 7 bases outside the gene matches. Per germline, CDR1 ENHRY and CDR2 SYGVKD. This CDR3 region has 15 residues. CDR3: CAISNSGGGNEKLFF. CDR3 DNA: TGTGCCATCAGTAATTCAGGGGGCGGGAATGAAAAACTGTTTTTT.

The chain has TRBV5-1 and TRBJ2-3; the D call may be TRBD1 or TRBD2 (6 bases each). CDR3 length: 16 residues. V was shortened by 4 bases and J by 2 bases, with 17 bases between the two germline ends. Germline V gene lookup returns CDR1 SGHRS and CDR2 YFSETQ. CDR3 nucleotides: TGCGCCAGCAGCCCTAGACTAGGGGGGAACACAGATACGCAGTATTTT. Protein: CASSPRLGGNTDTQYF.